This entry lists 6 T cell receptor beta chains sequenced from one sample in a study of regulatory T cells in long-lasting Graves disease. Time point reported: newly diagnosed GD, antithyroid drugs for less than 3 months. Following extraction of RNA from PBMCs, that RNA was used to make the TCR library. Arm-PCR with iRepertoire HTBI primers amplified the CDR3 regions for these TCR beta libraries. TCRdb passed the multiplex PCR reads through MiXCR, listing each CDR3 protein once. The sample has hundreds of thousands of distinct CDR3 sequences; roughly 12% are singletons. These sequences were also reported in another study, on T cells in Graves' hyperthyroidism and ophthalmopathy.

The sequencing here drew on peripheral blood mononuclear cells (PBMCs), taken at new diagnosis, from a patient treated with antithyroid drugs. The source of these receptors is a man aged 30 to 45 with Graves disease.

There are a few counts of this clonotype. This rearrangement joins TRBV12-3 or TRBV12-4 to TRBJ2-7; D gene unclear. Trimming stripped 6 bases from V and 1 base from J, with 10 bases between. The CDR3 runs 13 residues. DNA for the CDR3: TGTGCCAGCAGACCGGGCTTTTCCTACGAGCAGTACTTC. Protein: CASRPGFSYEQYF.

This clonotype has a count of ten or more. The chain uses TRBV18 and TRBJ1-4; no reliable D call. Germline V gene data show CDR1 as KGHSH and CDR2 as LQKENI. The CDR3 extends over 15 amino acids. V was shortened by 3 bases and J by 4 bases, with 12 bases between the two germline ends. The CDR3 DNA reads as TGTGCCAGCTCACCCAACGCAGCCGTTAATGAAAAACTGTTTTTT. Residues: CASSPNAAVNEKLFF.

There are a few counts of this clonotype. This chain joins TRBV28 and TRBJ2-7; TRBD1 matches 10 bases. Germline V gene sequence: CDR1 MDHEN, CDR2 SYDVKM. The CDR3 has 15 residues. Unmatched junction bases numbered 9, after V lost 4 bases and J lost 6 bases. The CDR3 nucleotides are TGTGCCAGCAGTTCCTCAAGGACAGGGGGTTTCGAGCAGTACTTC. This gives the protein CASSSSRTGGFEQYF.

The chain joins TRBV25-1 to TRBJ1-4; D is uncertain. CDR3 length equals 11 residues. With 9 bases removed from V and 7 bases from J, the gap between germline ends came to 9 bases. Germline CDR1 reads MGHDK; CDR2 reads SYGVNS. The CDR3 loop is CARVAGEKLFF. As DNA, the CDR3 is TGTGCCAGAGTGGCGGGTGAAAAACTGTTTTTT.

This sequence joins TRBV7-8 and TRBJ2-7, with TRBD1 identical over 10 bases. This CDR3 has 14 residues. The J segment lost 5 bases and the V segment lost 5 bases, leaving 6 bases of the junction unmatched. Looked up from germline, CDR1 is SGHVS and CDR2 is FQNEAQ. CDR3 in amino acids: CASSRRDRGDEQYF. The CDR3 region has the DNA TGTGCCAGCAGCCGGCGGGACAGGGGTGACGAGCAGTACTTC.

This clonotype has at least ten counts. V usage is TRBV20-1 and J usage is TRBJ2-3; 11 bases are a match to TRBD2. Trimming at V came to 3 bases and at J to 3 bases, leaving 5 bases not matched to a gene. This CDR3 region has 15 residues. Looked up from germline, CDR1 is DFQATT and CDR2 is SNEGSKA (reference sequence). DNA of the CDR3: TGCAGTGCTAGTAGGGCTAGCGGGAGGACAGATACGCAGTATTTT. As protein: CSASRASGRTDTQYF.